The 6 T cell receptor beta chains listed next were all sequenced from one sample in a study of patients and donors after allogeneic stem cell transplantation. TCRdb used MiXCR to reprocess the RT-PCR reads, holding one entry per CDR3 protein. Among about a million distinct CDR3 sequences, roughly 18% were seen once, and the ten largest hold 6%. The sequenced material came from blood, either unsorted or a sorted T cell fraction (not recorded which). Receptors were obtained from a human donor who was either an allogeneic HSCT recipient or a stem cell or donor lymphocyte infusion donor (not recorded which). It is not recorded whose cells these are; they may come from a transplant donor.

This clonotype was detected a few times. The chain couples TRBV20-1 to TRBJ2-7, with D tentatively TRBD1 (6 bases). With 5 bases removed from V and 6 bases from J, the gap between germline ends came to 17 bases. This CDR3 is 13 amino acids long. Per germline, CDR1 DFQATT and CDR2 SNEGSKA (reference sequence). This CDR3 reads CSAGTTSTGEQYF. The CDR3 DNA follows: TGCAGTGCTGGGACAACCTCAACGGGCGAGCAGTACTTC.

This clonotype was detected only a few times. CDR3 bases: TGCAGTGCTCCTGTTTTGGGACAGAAAAATGAAAAACTGTTTTTT. Translating it yields CSAPVLGQKNEKLFF. V gene TRBV20-1 combines with J gene TRBJ1-4, with 7 bases identical to TRBD1. CDR1 is DFQATT and CDR2 is SNEGSKA in the germline V gene (reference sequence). CDR3 length equals 15 residues. Unmatched junction bases numbered 11, after V lost 5 bases and J lost 5 bases.

Only a few counts were recorded for this clonotype. V usage is TRBV6-5 and J usage is TRBJ1-1, with a weak D call TRBD1 (5 bases). V was clipped by 3 bases and J by 3 bases, with 14 bases between them. Germline values: CDR1 MNHEY, CDR2 SVGAGI. The CDR3 extends over 15 amino acids. The CDR3 nucleotides are TGTGCCAGCAGTTATTTGGGGTTGGGGGACACTGAAGCTTTCTTT. Translating gives CASSYLGLGDTEAFF.

A few counts support this clonotype. This chain links TRBV27 with TRBJ2-1; D is possibly TRBD1 (6 bases). From germline, CDR1 is MNHEY and CDR2 SMNVEV (reference sequence). The CDR3 is made up of 17 amino acids. The V end lost 6 bases, the J end lost 9 bases, and 27 bases lay between the germline ends. The CDR3 bases are TGTGCCAGCAGATCTTACGACATTACGACAGGAGGCGGTGAGCAGTTCTTC. Protein product: CASRSYDITTGGGEQFF.

Worth noting for this clonotype: Possible read error: a much larger clone is one base away. This chain uses TRBV29-1 with TRBJ2-3; 14 bases are shared with TRBD2. The CDR3 extends over 16 amino acids. Germline CDR1 and CDR2: SQVTM and ANQGSEA. The chain's CDR3 is CSVEPRTSGRPDAQYF. CDR3 DNA sequence: TGCAGCGTTGAACCGAGGACTAGCGGGAGGCCAGATGCGCAGTATTTT.

This chain links TRBV12-3 or TRBV12-4 with TRBJ1-5; D call uncertain. With 7 bases removed from V and 6 bases from J, the gap between germline ends came to 10 bases. This CDR3 is 12 amino acids long. CDR3 sequence: CASTSYGQPQHF. DNA of the CDR3: TGTGCCAGCACCTCTTATGGTCAGCCCCAGCATTTT.